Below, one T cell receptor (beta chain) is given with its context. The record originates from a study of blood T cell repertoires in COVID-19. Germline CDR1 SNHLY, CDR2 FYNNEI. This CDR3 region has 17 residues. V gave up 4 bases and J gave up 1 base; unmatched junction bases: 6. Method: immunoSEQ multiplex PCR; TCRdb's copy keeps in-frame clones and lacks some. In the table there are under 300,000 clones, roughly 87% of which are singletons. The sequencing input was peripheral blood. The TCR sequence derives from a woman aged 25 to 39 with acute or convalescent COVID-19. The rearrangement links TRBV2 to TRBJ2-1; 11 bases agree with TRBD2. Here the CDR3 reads CASSGRGLAGSYNEQFF. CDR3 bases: TGTGCCAGCAGTGGAAGAGGACTAGCGGGTTCCTACAATGAGCAGTTCTTC.